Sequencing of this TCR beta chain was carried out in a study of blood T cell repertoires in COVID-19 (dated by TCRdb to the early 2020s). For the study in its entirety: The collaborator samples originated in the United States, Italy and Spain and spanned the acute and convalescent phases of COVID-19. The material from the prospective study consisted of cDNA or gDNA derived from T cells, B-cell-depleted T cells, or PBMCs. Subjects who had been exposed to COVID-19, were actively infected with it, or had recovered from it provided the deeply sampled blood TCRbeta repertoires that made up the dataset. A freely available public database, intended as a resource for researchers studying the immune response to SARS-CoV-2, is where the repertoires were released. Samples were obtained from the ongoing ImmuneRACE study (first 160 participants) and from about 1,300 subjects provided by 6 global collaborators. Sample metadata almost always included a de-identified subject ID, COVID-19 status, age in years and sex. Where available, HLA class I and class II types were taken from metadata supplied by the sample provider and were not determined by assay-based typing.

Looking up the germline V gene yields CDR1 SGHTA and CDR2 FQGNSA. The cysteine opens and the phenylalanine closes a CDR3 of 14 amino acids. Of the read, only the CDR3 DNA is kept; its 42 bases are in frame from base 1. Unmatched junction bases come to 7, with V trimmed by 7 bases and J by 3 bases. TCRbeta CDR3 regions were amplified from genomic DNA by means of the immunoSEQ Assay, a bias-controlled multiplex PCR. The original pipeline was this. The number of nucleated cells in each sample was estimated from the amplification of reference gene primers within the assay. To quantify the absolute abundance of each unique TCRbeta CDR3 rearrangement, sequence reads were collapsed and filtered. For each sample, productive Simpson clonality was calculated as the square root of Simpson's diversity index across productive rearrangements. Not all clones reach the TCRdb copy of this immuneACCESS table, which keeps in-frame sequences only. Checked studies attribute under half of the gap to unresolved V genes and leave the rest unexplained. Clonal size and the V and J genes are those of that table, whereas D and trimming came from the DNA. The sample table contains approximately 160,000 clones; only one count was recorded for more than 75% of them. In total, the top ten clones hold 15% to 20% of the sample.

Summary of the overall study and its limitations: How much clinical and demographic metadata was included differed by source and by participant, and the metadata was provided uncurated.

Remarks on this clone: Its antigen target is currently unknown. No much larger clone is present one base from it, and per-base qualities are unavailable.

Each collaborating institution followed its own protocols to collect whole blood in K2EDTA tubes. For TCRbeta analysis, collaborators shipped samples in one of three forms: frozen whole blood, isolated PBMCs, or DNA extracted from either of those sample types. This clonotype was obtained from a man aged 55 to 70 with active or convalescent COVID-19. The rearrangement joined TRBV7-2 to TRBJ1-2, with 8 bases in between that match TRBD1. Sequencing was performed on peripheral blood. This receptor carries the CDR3 CASIYRGNDYGYTF. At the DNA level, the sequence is TGTGCCAGCATATACAGGGGGAATGACTATGGCTACACCTTC.